The clone carrying this T cell receptor beta chain was detected only once. Other DNA sequences in this specimen translate into the identical CDR3. The data are from a study of shared clonotypes between healthy human individuals. Trimming took 1 base from V and 10 from J, leaving 5 bases between them. Per germline, CDR1 MDHEN and CDR2 SYDVKM. The CDR3 totals 11 residues. Naive CD8 populations comprised CD45RO-negative cells positively selected for CCR7, excluding terminally differentiated effector memory CD45RA+ cells. Sequenced by immunoSEQ multiplex PCR; TCRdb stores in-frame clones only, minus some. The repertoire holds about 2 million clones, approximately 94% seen once, with roughly 1.2% in the top ten.

The TCR was taken from a man aged 18 to 29 in good health. The chain has TRBV28 and TRBJ2-1; D not resolved. The source material was naive CD8+ T cells sorted from blood. The CDR3 DNA reads as TGTGCCAGCAGTTTATTGAACGAGCAGTTCTTC. It encodes CASSLLNEQFF.